The T cell receptor beta chain described here comes from a study of response to subunit inactivated influenza vaccine (dated by TCRdb to 2017 to 2018). Some background on the complete study: Deep quantitative T cell receptor repertoire profiling was used in the study to track responses to a trivalent subunit inactivated influenza vaccine.

Points on this clonotype: Its antigen is unknown. No quality values exist for individual bases; no much larger clone is one base distant.

The method behind the library was RT-PCR. Sequencing was performed on an Illumina HiSeq 2500. TCRdb's own reprocessing of the public reads used fastp at Q25 and MiXCR and kept productive beta chains. One record per CDR3 amino acid sequence lists the most common genes and DNA. This sample comprises roughly 500,000 distinct CDR3 sequences, approximately 15% of them detected only once. The top ten clones comprise less than 4% of the sample. General conclusions and limits of the study: The authors suggested that each seasonal influenza vaccination may recruit only a limited number of new T cells.

The sequence came from a man between 50 and 75 years old who received an inactivated influenza vaccine. Donor details come from another sample of the same person, matched by shared clones. The sequencing here drew on CD4+ T cells sorted from PBMCs, taken 23 to 25 months after vaccination.

Here the CDR3 is given as CATSDPAKQGVDEQFF. In nucleotide form, the sequence is TGTGCCACCAGTGACCCGGCGAAACAGGGGGTAGATGAGCAGTTCTTC. The sequence joins TRBV24-1 to TRBJ2-1, with 8 junctional bases fitting TRBD1. The germline V gene supplies CDR1 KGHDR and CDR2 SFDVKD. For this chain, trimming is 4 bases at the V end and 8 bases at the J end, and the number of junction bases without a gene match is 12. Taken from cysteine to phenylalanine, the CDR3 has 16 residues. Only the CDR3 DNA is retained, 48 bases long and in frame from the first base.